Below, 6 T cell receptor beta chains from the same sample are listed, as sequenced in a study of control samples from healthy donors and cancer patients. The assay was immunoSEQ multiplex PCR, and TCRdb's table has in-frame clones only and misses some. This sample carries about 120,000 clones, around 88% of them seen once, and the ten largest clones take less than 3.5%. Input material: blood. Receptors were obtained from a man aged 35 to 55 in good health.

This clone was observed a single time. The chain links TRBV19 to TRBJ1-2; tentative D call: TRBD1 (6 bases). The CDR3 consists of 13 residues. The V end was cut by 3 bases, the J end by 6 bases, with 11 bases between. Germline CDR1 and CDR2: LNHDA and SQIVND (reference sequence). This CDR3 reads CASSISPGDGYTF. The CDR3, as DNA: TGTGCCAGTAGTATCTCTCCAGGGGATGGCTACACCTTC.

CDR3 sequence: CASSSSYTEKNYGYTF. The CDR3 coding sequence is TGTGCCAGCAGCTCGAGCTACACAGAAAAAAACTATGGCTACACCTTC. The gene calls are TRBV7-2 and TRBJ1-2; D not resolved. V shed 4 bases and J shed 2 bases, with 17 bases lying between them. This CDR3 has 16 amino acids. The germline CDR1 and CDR2 sequences are SGHTA and FQGNSA.

The chain joins TRBV7-9 to TRBJ2-7, with 12 nucleotides matching TRBD2. This CDR3 contains 14 residues. Trimming took 3 bases from V and 5 from J; bases not matched to a gene: 2. CDR1 is SEHNR, CDR2 FQNEAQ, per germline (reference sequence). The CDR3 protein is CASSLTSGGDEQYF. Here the CDR3 DNA reads TGTGCCAGCAGCTTGACTAGCGGGGGCGACGAGCAGTACTTC. The entire variable domain, with the rest obtained from reference TRBV7-9 and TRBJ2-7, is as follows: DTGVSQNPRHKITKRGQNVTFRCDPISEHNRLYWYRQTLGQGPEFLTYFQNEAQLEKSRLLSDRFSAERPKGSFSTLEIQRTEQGDSAMYLCASSLTSGGDEQYFGPGTRLTVT.

The rearrangement uses TRBV13 and TRBJ1-2; TRBD1 agrees at 8 bases. V trimming: 3 bases; J trimming: 5 bases; junction bases outside the gene matches: 8. This CDR3 contains 15 residues. Germline V gene data show CDR1 as PRHDT and CDR2 as FYEKMQ (reference sequence). CDR3 loop: CASSFADRDRYGYTF. CDR3 DNA sequence: TGTGCCAGCAGCTTCGCGGACAGGGACAGGTATGGCTACACCTTC.

V is TRBV9 and J is TRBJ1-1; tentative D call: TRBD1 (6 bases). This CDR3 has 14 residues. CDR1 is SGDLS, CDR2 YYNGEE, per germline. Deletions cut 1 base from V and 5 bases from J, with 12 bases between. The chain's CDR3 is CASSVNGRGTEAFF. The DNA of the CDR3 is TGTGCCAGCAGCGTAAATGGGAGGGGGACTGAAGCTTTCTTT.

The chain joins TRBV30 to TRBJ2-2; D gene unclear. The V gene lost 0 bases and the J gene lost 4 bases, with 9 bases spanning the gap. The CDR3 totals 14 residues. In germline, CDR1 is GTSNPN, CDR2 SVGIG (reference sequence). The CDR3 protein is CAWSVPGGTGELFF. Here the CDR3 DNA reads TGTGCCTGGAGTGTACCCGGCGGCACCGGGGAGCTGTTTTTT.